The clone carrying this TCR beta chain was seen more than once but under ten times. The antigen is unknown. This same CDR3 is encoded by further DNA sequences in the sample. The data were taken from a study of OX40 agonist ivuxolimab in advanced cancers. Study details: Those treated in dose escalation had hepatocellular carcinoma, melanoma, renal cell cancer or head and neck cancer. Study results and caveats: At 0.1 to 3.0 mg/kg, CD4+ and CD8+ blood T cells expanded clonally by week 6. Expanded clones tended on average to be more numerous among CD8+ T cells than CD4+.

Assay: immunoSEQ multiplex PCR; the TCRdb copy retains only in-frame clones and omits some. The sample yields 9,500 to 14,000 clones, roughly four fifths seen once. The CDR3 consists of 12 residues. Trimming stripped 1 base from V and 7 bases from J, with 8 bases between. Germline CDR1 reads MNHEY; CDR2 reads SMNVEV (reference sequence). The source was CD4+ or CD8+ T cells sorted from blood, collected in a trial of the OX40 agonist ivuxolimab. The TCR comes from an adult with an advanced solid tumor such as melanoma, head and neck, liver or kidney cancer. J is TRBJ2-7 and V is TRBV27; D is perhaps TRBD2 (6 bases). DNA of the CDR3: TGTGCCAGCAGTTTATGGGGAGGAGAGCAGTACTTC. Its protein product is CASSLWGGEQYF.